The clone carrying this TCR beta chain has a single count. Its antigen is unknown. The data stem from a study of cytomegalovirus exposure and HLA in healthy donors. The CDR3 runs to 16 residues. Germline-derived CDR1 and CDR2 are SGDLS and YYNGEE. V was shortened by 0 bases and J by 0 bases, with 10 bases between the two germline ends. General study findings and limits: Presence/absence analyses assumed roughly uniform sequencing depth across donors, which may not hold. In a later analysis, specific HLA alleles were associated with 15,000 to 20,000 TCR beta sequences at a 0.05 false discovery rate. It was around 160 TCR beta chains that were listed as cytomegalovirus-associated.

The PCR used 60 Vbeta and 13 Jbeta primers. Sequencing was performed with immunoSEQ multiplex PCR; in TCRdb, only in-frame clones are kept and a portion is missing. The data show 170,000 or so clones, with 80% to 90% seen just once and around 6.6% held by the top ten. The specimen sequenced was PBMCs. This clonotype originated in a middle-aged man in good health and CMV-seropositive. V gene TRBV9 combines with J gene TRBJ1-3, with a weak D call TRBD1 (5 bases). CDR3 sequence: CASSVGGLFSGNTIYF. The CDR3 DNA follows: TGTGCCAGCAGCGTAGGGGGCCTTTTCTCTGGAAACACCATATATTTT.